This TCR beta chain was found in a study of CD8 T cells in ankylosing spondylitis. CDR1 and CDR2 from the germline V gene are MNHEY and SVGAGI. Between the trimmed V and J ends, which lost 0 bases and 0 bases, there was a span of 12 bases. The CDR3 runs to 16 residues. This clonotype was seen many times. The target antigen is unknown. General study results and limits: Reportedly, disease-linked clones are significantly enriched in ankylosing spondylitis patients' matched synovial fluid. What appeared characteristic of ankylosing spondylitis blood was a TCR beta motif of eight highly homologous variants. Within peripheral blood, clones linked to disease were CD8+ and relatively rare.

Construction of TCR beta libraries was performed using quantitative 5'-RACE with molecular barcodes. TCRdb independently ran MiXCR on the 5' RACE reads; one entry per CDR3 protein. The sample consists of approximately 69,000 distinct CDR3 sequences, 5.3% of them appearing once. This TCR was sampled from a male donor with ankylosing spondylitis or in good health (not recorded which). The sequenced sample was blood, either unsorted or a sorted T cell fraction (not recorded which). The V call is TRBV6-5, the J call TRBJ2-7, with no clear D. The CDR3 DNA is TGTGCCAGCAGTTACTCCTCCGGGTTTTACTCCTACGAGCAGTACTTC. This gives the protein CASSYSSGFYSYEQYF.